Listed below are T cell receptor beta chains from one sample, sequenced in a study of cytomegalovirus exposure and HLA in healthy donors. Method: immunoSEQ multiplex PCR; TCRdb's copy keeps in-frame clones and lacks some. The sample consists of approximately 190,000 clones, 75% to 90% of them appearing once. Sequencing was carried out using PBMCs. The receptors were gathered from a man aged 35-49 years in good health and CMV-seropositive. Each CDR3 is given with its conserved first and last residue. Each record gives: CDR3 DNA, CDR3 protein, V gene, D gene, J gene, clone size. A D gene is named only where the DNA matches it firmly. Size values are once, few and many counts, or a class for expanded clones, and some rows have none.

DNA: TGTGCCAGCTCATTCGGACAGTCAATGCCCCTCCACTTT; CDR3: CASSFGQSMPLHF; V: TRBV18; D: -; J: TRBJ1-6; size: -
DNA: TGCGCCAGCCTGCAGGGGGCCACCTACGAGCAGTACTTC; CDR3: CASLQGATYEQYF; V: TRBV10-2; D: TRBD1; J: TRBJ2-7; size: -
DNA: TGCGCCAGCAGCTTGGACCTCCGCAGGTACAATGAGCAGTTCTTC; CDR3: CASSLDLRRYNEQFF; V: TRBV5-1; D: -; J: TRBJ2-1; size: -
DNA: TGTGCCAGCTCCGGGACAGGGAATCAGCCCCAGCATTTT; CDR3: CASSGTGNQPQHF; V: TRBV18; D: TRBD1; J: TRBJ1-5; size: -
DNA: TGTGCCAGTAGTATCCCCCCCTCAAGGGGAGGCTACACCTTC; CDR3: CASSIPPSRGGYTF; V: TRBV19; D: -; J: TRBJ1-2; size: -
DNA: TGTGCCAGCAGAGTCGGACACACAACTAATGAAAAACTGTTTTTT; CDR3: CASRVGHTTNEKLFF; V: TRBV2; D: -; J: TRBJ1-4; size: -
DNA: TGTGCCAGCAGCTTGGAGACAGGGGGCTACGAGCAGTACTTC; CDR3: CASSLETGGYEQYF; V: TRBV7-3; D: TRBD1; J: TRBJ2-7; size: once
DNA: TGCAGTGCTCGAATAGCCGCTGAAGCTTTCTTT; CDR3: CSARIAAEAFF; V: TRBV20-1; D: -; J: TRBJ1-1; size: -
DNA: TGTGCCAGCAGCTGGACTAGCGGGGGGACGCGGACCCAGTACTTC; CDR3: CASSWTSGGTRTQYF; V: TRBV7-2; D: TRBD2; J: TRBJ2-5; size: -
DNA: TGTGCCAGCAGCTTATCGACAGATAACTATGGCTACACCTTC; CDR3: CASSLSTDNYGYTF; V: TRBV7-2; D: -; J: TRBJ1-2; size: -
DNA: TGTGCCAGCGCCGCGGGGGCCCCGGGGATTCAGTACTTC; CDR3: CASAAGAPGIQYF; V: TRBV27; D: -; J: TRBJ2-4; size: -
DNA: TGTGCCATACAGGTACTCTCTGGAAACACCATATATTTT; CDR3: CAIQVLSGNTIYF; V: TRBV7-9; D: -; J: TRBJ1-3; size: -
DNA: TGTGCCAGCAGCGTAGCCAGCGGGGGGGCATTGCGCACAGATACGCAGTATTTT; CDR3: CASSVASGGALRTDTQYF; V: TRBV9; D: TRBD2; J: TRBJ2-3; size: -
DNA: TGCGCCAGCAGGTTAGTCGGCACCGGTTGGGGAGGCCCGAGGACTGAAGCTTTCTTT; CDR3: CASRLVGTGWGGPRTEAFF; V: TRBV5-1; D: -; J: TRBJ1-1; size: once
DNA: TGCGCCAGCAGTACCCAGGGCTATGGCTACACCTTC; CDR3: CASSTQGYGYTF; V: TRBV5-1; D: -; J: TRBJ1-2; size: -
DNA: TGTGCCAGCACCTTCCGGGGTGGGAACACTGAAGCTTTCTTT; CDR3: CASTFRGGNTEAFF; V: TRBV5-4; D: -; J: TRBJ1-1; size: -
DNA: TGTGCCTGGCACAGGGGGCAGGCTGAAGCTTTCTTT; CDR3: CAWHRGQAEAFF; V: TRBV30; D: TRBD1; J: TRBJ1-1; size: -
DNA: TGTGCCAGCCGGGGACTAGCGGCCTCCTACGAGCAGTACTTC; CDR3: CASRGLAASYEQYF; V: TRBV27; D: TRBD2; J: TRBJ2-7; size: -
DNA: TGTGCCAGCAGGATGACAGGGTTTGGGGCCAACGTCCTGACTTTC; CDR3: CASRMTGFGANVLTF; V: TRBV28; D: TRBD1; J: TRBJ2-6; size: -
DNA: TGTGCCAGCAGCTTAGTCGAGGGAAATTCACCCCTCCACTTT; CDR3: CASSLVEGNSPLHF; V: TRBV5-4; D: -; J: TRBJ1-6; size: few
DNA: TGTGCCAGCAGCTTGTGGTCTCAGGGGGGCACTGAAGCTTTCTTT; CDR3: CASSLWSQGGTEAFF; V: TRBV5-8; D: TRBD1; J: TRBJ1-1; size: -
DNA: TGCGCCAGCAGCCAAAGGCCACCCACAGGGAGTGACACTGAAGCTTTCTTT; CDR3: CASSQRPPTGSDTEAFF; V: TRBV4-1; D: -; J: TRBJ1-1; size: few
DNA: TGTGCCAGCACCGGGACAGGAAGCAATCAGCCCCAGCATTTT; CDR3: CASTGTGSNQPQHF; V: TRBV6-6; D: TRBD1; J: TRBJ1-5; size: -
DNA: TGTGCCAGCAGCAAACAGGGTCCGAACACTGAAGCTTTCTTT; CDR3: CASSKQGPNTEAFF; V: TRBV7-6; D: -; J: TRBJ1-1; size: -
DNA: TGTGCCAGCTCACCAGCCAGAAACACCGGGGAGCTGTTTTTT; CDR3: CASSPARNTGELFF; V: TRBV18; D: -; J: TRBJ2-2; size: -
DNA: TGTGCCAGCAGCGTAGCGGGGGGCCCCGTGGATGAGCAGTTCTTC; CDR3: CASSVAGGPVDEQFF; V: TRBV9; D: -; J: TRBJ2-1; size: -
DNA: TGTGCCAGCGGTCTCGGCGGGGAGCTGTTTTTT; CDR3: CASGLGGELFF; V: TRBV2; D: -; J: TRBJ2-2; size: once
DNA: TGTGCCAGCAGTTACGGCACTAGCAGCCCCCAAGAGACCCAGTACTTC; CDR3: CASSYGTSSPQETQYF; V: TRBV6-5; D: -; J: TRBJ2-5; size: -
DNA: TGTGCCAGCAGCTTAACGGGATCACCCCTCCACTTT; CDR3: CASSLTGSPLHF; V: TRBV13; D: -; J: TRBJ1-6; size: -
DNA: TGTGCCAGCAGCTCGATGGACATCTACAATGAGCAGTTCTTC; CDR3: CASSSMDIYNEQFF; V: TRBV5-4; D: -; J: TRBJ2-1; size: -
DNA: TGTGCCAGCAGAGACCCCGGGACAGGGGGTTACGAGCAGTACTTC; CDR3: CASRDPGTGGYEQYF; V: TRBV6-6; D: TRBD1; J: TRBJ2-7; size: -
DNA: TGTGCCAGCAGCGTCTACAGCGGCCAAGAGACCCAGTACTTC; CDR3: CASSVYSGQETQYF; V: TRBV9; D: -; J: TRBJ2-5; size: once
DNA: TGTGCCAGTAGTATCTCCGGGACAGGGCCCTTTTACATTCAGTACTTC; CDR3: CASSISGTGPFYIQYF; V: TRBV19; D: TRBD1; J: TRBJ2-4; size: once
DNA: TGTGCCTGGAGTGGGAGGGGACAGGGACCCCAGGCTTTC; CDR3: CAWSGRGQGPQAF; V: TRBV30; D: TRBD1; J: TRBJ2-6; size: once
DNA: TGTGCCAGCAGCGGGGGACAGGGGTATACCGGGGAGCTGTTTTTT; CDR3: CASSGGQGYTGELFF; V: TRBV9; D: TRBD1; J: TRBJ2-2; size: -
DNA: TGTGCCAGCAGCCCCAGCGGGACGGGGAACACTGAAGCTTTCTTT; CDR3: CASSPSGTGNTEAFF; V: TRBV7-9; D: -; J: TRBJ1-1; size: -